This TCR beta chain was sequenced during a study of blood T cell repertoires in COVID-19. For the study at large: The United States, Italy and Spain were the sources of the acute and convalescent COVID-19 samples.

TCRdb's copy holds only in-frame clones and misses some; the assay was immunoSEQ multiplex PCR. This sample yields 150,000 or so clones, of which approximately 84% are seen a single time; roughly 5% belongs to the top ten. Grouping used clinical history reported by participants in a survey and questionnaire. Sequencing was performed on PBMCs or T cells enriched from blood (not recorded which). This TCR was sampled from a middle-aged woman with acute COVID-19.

The CDR3 region is CASSEARRTDTQYF. The DNA for the CDR3 is TGTGCCAGCAGTGAAGCGCGCCGCACAGATACGCAGTATTTT. This chain uses TRBV2 with TRBJ2-3; D remains ambiguous. This CDR3 contains 14 residues. V was pared by 0 bases and J by 1 base, with 5 bases between. Germline V gives CDR1 SNHLY, CDR2 FYNNEI.